This entry describes one T cell receptor beta chain. This CDR3 is built from 15 residues. Germline V gene data show CDR1 as MGHDK and CDR2 as SYGVNS. V dropped 6 bases and J dropped 2 bases, with 13 bases sitting between them. This entry comes from a study of cytomegalovirus exposure and HLA in healthy donors. PCR was performed using 60 Vbeta and 13 Jbeta primers. Some clones are missing from TCRdb's copy, which holds only in-frame ones; the method was immunoSEQ multiplex PCR. The sample has 200,000 to 250,000 clones, and its top ten clones hold around 1.1%. Sequences were obtained from PBMCs. The chain couples TRBV25-1 to TRBJ2-2; unclear D gene. The clonotype originates from a girl aged 2 to 9 in good health and CMV-seropositive. The CDR3 DNA sequence: TGTGCCAGCAGCACAGCAGGCCGCAACACCGGGGAGCTGTTTTTT. Residues: CASSTAGRNTGELFF.